This T cell receptor (beta chain) was retrieved from a study of blood T cells in healthy people across ages. Through a sample-barcoded 5' primer and a J-beta primer mix, a second PCR was run for roughly 7 to 12 cycles. Unique molecular identifiers of 12 random nucleotides labeled each cDNA. MiXCR was run by TCRdb on the 5' RACE reads, yielding one entry per CDR3 protein. The sample lists about 1.4 million distinct CDR3 sequences; almost 60% were seen once. After removal of 3 bases from V and 10 bases from J, the junction contained 9 bases not matched to a gene. The CDR3 runs 14 residues. The material sequenced was blood. This sequence joins TRBV12-3 or TRBV12-4 and TRBJ2-1, with TRBD2 matching over 7 bases. The receptor was isolated from a man younger than 30 in good health. As DNA, the CDR3 is TGTGCCAGCAGTTTCTGGCGGGAGAACCGCGAGCAGTTCTTC. This translates into CASSFWRENREQFF.